This T cell receptor beta chain derives from a study of blood T cell repertoires in COVID-19. Study summary: Researchers got acute and convalescent COVID-19 samples from the United States, Italy and Spain. PBMCs, B-cell-depleted T cells, or T cells were the source of the cDNA or gDNA that made up the material.

The V gene's germline CDR1 is SNHLY and CDR2 FYNNEI. This CDR3 region has 15 residues. Trimming removed 7 bases at V and 3 bases at J, with 16 bases between. As handled by the study authors: Quantification of nucleated cells was approximated via reference gene primer amplification. Assay used: immunoSEQ multiplex PCR; TCRdb lists only in-frame clones, some missing. That table supplies the V and J calls and clone size; D and trimming were determined from the DNA. The sample yields roughly 28,000 clones, 87% seen once. The rearrangement uses TRBV2 and TRBJ2-1; D perhaps matches TRBD2 (5 bases). This clonotype originated in a human donor in a cohort sampled during active COVID-19. Material for sequencing was peripheral blood. Here the CDR3 DNA reads TGTGCCAGCATGGGCGGGCGGGCTCTCTACAATGAGCAGTTCTTC. It encodes CASMGGRALYNEQFF.